The 2 T cell receptor beta chains listed next were all sequenced from one sample in a study of beta chain features in type 1 diabetes. Study-wide points: Across all four CD4+ subsets, people with type 1 diabetes showed modestly shorter TCRB CDR3s.

What these receptors recognize is not known. Of the isolated RNA, all was reverse transcribed, and so the sequenced material was expressed TCRB transcripts. Sequencing was performed with immunoSEQ multiplex PCR; in TCRdb, only in-frame clones are kept and a portion is missing. The sample includes approximately 170,000 clones, 63% of them seen just once. The sample was naive CD4+ T cells from blood. These receptor sequences come from a man younger than 45 with type 1 diabetes.

This clone was counted a few times. The chain recombines TRBV4-3 with TRBJ2-4; D perhaps matches TRBD2 (6 bases). CDR1 and CDR2 (germline): LGHNA, YSLEER. V was pared by 0 bases and J by 1 base, with 10 bases between. This CDR3 is 16 amino acids long. The CDR3 DNA reads as TGCGCCAGCAGCCAAGATACGGAGGGGGCCAAAAACATTCAGTACTTC. Encoded protein: CASSQDTEGAKNIQYF.

This rearrangement joins TRBV4-3 to TRBJ2-3; weak D call: TRBD1 (6 bases). Germline CDR1 and CDR2: LGHNA and YSLEER. Trimming left V 1 base short and J 4 bases short, with 6 bases between. This CDR3 is built from 13 residues. CDR3 DNA sequence: TGCGCCAGCAGCCAAGGGACAGCAGATACGCAGTATTTT. It specifies CASSQGTADTQYF.